This TCR beta chain emerged from a study of cytomegalovirus exposure and HLA in healthy donors. Remarks on this clone: Its antigen remains unidentified.

Primers: 60 Vbeta forward and 13 Jbeta reverse. Only in-frame clones appear in the TCRdb table, and some are missing; sequencing was by immunoSEQ multiplex PCR. The sample carries about 140,000 clones, about three quarters recorded once. The CDR3 consists of 16 residues. Germline CDR1 is SGHTS and CDR2 is YDEGEE. V lost 4 bases, J lost 1 base, and 7 bases stayed unmatched. Notes on the study in general: By HLA locus, TCR association rates varied in a later analysis, with DRB1 showing the most and HLA-C the fewest. In presence/absence analyses, roughly uniform sequencing depth across donors was assumed. A later analysis associated 16,951 TCR beta sequences with HLA alleles at a 0.05 false discovery rate. Earlier analysis yielded a pattern in which most TCR beta V segments were productive about 87% or about 30% of the time.

The source is a woman aged 25 to 39 in good health and CMV-seronegative. Specimen: PBMCs. V usage is TRBV5-8 and J usage is TRBJ2-2; the match to TRBD1 covers 7 bases. The CDR3 bases are TGTGCCAGCAGCCGGACCGGGACAGTGAACACCGGGGAGCTGTTTTTT. Its translation: CASSRTGTVNTGELFF.